The source of this T cell receptor (beta chain) is a study of T-cell reconstitution after alpha-beta-depleted transplantation in children. A library of TCRbeta sequences, prepared with unique molecular identifiers, was generated. TCRdb called the PCR reads again in MiXCR, with one record for every CDR3 protein. Of hundreds of thousands of distinct CDR3 sequences in the sample, approximately 9.8% were seen once. V shed 4 bases, J shed 8 bases, and the junction held 5 bases outside the gene matches. The CDR3 consists of 13 residues. Germline V gives CDR1 SGHRS, CDR2 YFSETQ. This clonotype was recorded at least ten times.

This rearrangement joins TRBV5-1 to TRBJ2-1, with TRBD1 identical over 8 bases. Specimen: PBMCs from the stem cell graft donor, collected from the stem cell graft. This TCR derives from a human donor who donated a stem cell graft to a child with SCID. The CDR3 spells CASSPKQGDEQFF. The CDR3, as DNA: TGCGCCAGCAGCCCCAAACAGGGGGATGAGCAGTTCTTC. Looking up the rest from reference TRBV5-1 and TRBJ2-1 gives the full variable domain: KAGVTQTPRYLIKTRGQQVTLSCSPISGHRSVSWYQQTPGQGLQFLFEYFSETQRNKGNFPGRFSGRQFSNSRSEMNVSTLELGDSALYLCASSPKQGDEQFFGPGTRLTVL.